A single count supports the clone carrying this T cell receptor beta chain. The donors were adults (healthy and HIV-negative) with no recent acute infections or vaccinations. The data were obtained in a study of shared clonotypes between healthy human individuals. This CDR3 is built from 14 residues. V was clipped by 6 bases and J by 5 bases; unmatched bases: 7. The germline V gene encodes CDR1 MNHNY and CDR2 SVGAGI (reference sequence). Produced via immunoSEQ multiplex PCR; TCRdb's table is partial and in-frame only. Seen here are 1.4 million to 1.5 million clones, roughly 96% observed once, and the top ten hold approximately 1.2%.

The sample taken for sequencing was naive CD4+ T cells sorted from blood. Subset defined: CD45RA+ positively selected. The genes are TRBV6-6 and TRBJ2-7; 10 bases line up with TRBD1. The clonotype originates from a man aged 30 to 45 in good health. The CDR3 spells CASRTGTGVNEQYF. Here the CDR3 DNA reads TGTGCCAGCAGGACCGGGACAGGGGTTAACGAGCAGTACTTC.